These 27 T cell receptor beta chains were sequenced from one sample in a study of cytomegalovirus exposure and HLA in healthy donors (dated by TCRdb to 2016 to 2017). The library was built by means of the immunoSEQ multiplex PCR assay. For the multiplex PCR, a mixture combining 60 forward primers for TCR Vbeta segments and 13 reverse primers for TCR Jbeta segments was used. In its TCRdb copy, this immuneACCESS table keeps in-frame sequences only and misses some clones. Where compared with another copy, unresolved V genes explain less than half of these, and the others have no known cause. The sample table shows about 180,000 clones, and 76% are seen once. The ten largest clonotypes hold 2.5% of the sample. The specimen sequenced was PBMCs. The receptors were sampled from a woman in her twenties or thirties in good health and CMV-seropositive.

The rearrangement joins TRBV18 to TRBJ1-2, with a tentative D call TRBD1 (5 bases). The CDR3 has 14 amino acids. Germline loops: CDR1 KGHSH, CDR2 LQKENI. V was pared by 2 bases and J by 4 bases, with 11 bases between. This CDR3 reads CASSPLGTTYGYTF. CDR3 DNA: TGTGCCAGCTCACCATTAGGGACTACCTATGGCTACACCTTC.

The chain's CDR3 is CSVDDRVNEKLFF. CDR3 nucleotide sequence: TGCAGCGTTGACGACAGGGTTAATGAAAAACTGTTTTTT. The chain combines TRBV29-1 with TRBJ1-4, with 7 bases aligning to TRBD1. V trimming: 3 bases; J trimming: 4 bases; junction bases outside the gene matches: 2. Germline V CDR1 and CDR2: SQVTM, ANQGSEA. CDR3 length: 13 amino acids.

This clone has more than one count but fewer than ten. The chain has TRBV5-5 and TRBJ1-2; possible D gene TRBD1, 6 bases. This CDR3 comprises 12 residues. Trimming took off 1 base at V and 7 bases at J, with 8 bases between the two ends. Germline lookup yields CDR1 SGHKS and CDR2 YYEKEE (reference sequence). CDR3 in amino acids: CASSLPQGGYTF. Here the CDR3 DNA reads TGTGCCAGCAGCTTGCCACAGGGTGGCTACACCTTC.

The CDR3 DNA reads TGTGCCAGCAGTTTCGGGGGGATCACAGATACGCAGTATTTT. It translates to CASSFGGITDTQYF. The genes are TRBV28 and TRBJ2-3, with 7 bases fitting TRBD2. Unmatched junction bases numbered 2, after V lost 3 bases and J lost 2 bases. The CDR3 is made up of 14 amino acids. CDR1 and CDR2 from the germline V gene are MDHEN and SYDVKM.

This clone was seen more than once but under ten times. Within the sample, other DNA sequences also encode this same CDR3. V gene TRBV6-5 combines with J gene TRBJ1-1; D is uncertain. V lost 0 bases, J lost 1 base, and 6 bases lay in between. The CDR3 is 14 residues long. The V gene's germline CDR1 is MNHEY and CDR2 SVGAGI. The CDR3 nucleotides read TGTGCCAGCAGTTACTCGGGAGGGAACACTGAAGCTTTCTTT. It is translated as CASSYSGGNTEAFF.

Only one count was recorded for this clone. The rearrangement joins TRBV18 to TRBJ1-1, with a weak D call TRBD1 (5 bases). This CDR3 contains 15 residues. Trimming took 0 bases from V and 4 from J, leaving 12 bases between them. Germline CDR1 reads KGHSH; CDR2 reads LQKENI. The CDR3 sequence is CASSPPGGEGTEAFF. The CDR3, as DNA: TGTGCCAGCTCACCACCAGGAGGGGAGGGCACTGAAGCTTTCTTT.

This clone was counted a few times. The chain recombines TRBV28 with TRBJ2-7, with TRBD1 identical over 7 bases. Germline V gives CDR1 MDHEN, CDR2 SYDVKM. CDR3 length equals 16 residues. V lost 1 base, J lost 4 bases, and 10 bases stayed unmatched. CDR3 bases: TGTGCCAGCAGTTTATCCCCACGGGACAGTCTGTACGAGCAGTACTTC. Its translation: CASSLSPRDSLYEQYF.

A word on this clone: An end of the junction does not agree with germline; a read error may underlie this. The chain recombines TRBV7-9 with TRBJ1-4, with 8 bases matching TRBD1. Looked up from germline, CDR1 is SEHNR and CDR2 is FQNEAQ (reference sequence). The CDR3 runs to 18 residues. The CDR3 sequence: CSSSRDRRSQGDDEKLFF. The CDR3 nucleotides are TGTTCCAGCAGCCGGGACAGGAGGTCTCAAGGCGATGATGAAAAACTGTTTTTT.

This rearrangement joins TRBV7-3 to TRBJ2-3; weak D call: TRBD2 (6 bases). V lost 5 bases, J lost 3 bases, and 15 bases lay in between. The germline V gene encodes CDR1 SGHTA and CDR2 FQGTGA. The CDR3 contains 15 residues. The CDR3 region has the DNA TGTGCCAGCAGCCCAACCTCACTAGCAACAGATACGCAGTATTTT. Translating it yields CASSPTSLATDTQYF.

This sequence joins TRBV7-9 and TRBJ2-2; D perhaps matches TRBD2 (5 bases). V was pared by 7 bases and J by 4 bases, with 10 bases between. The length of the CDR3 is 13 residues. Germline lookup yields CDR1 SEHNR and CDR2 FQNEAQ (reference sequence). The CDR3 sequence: CASKGGGTGELFF. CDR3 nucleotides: TGTGCCAGCAAAGGTGGAGGCACCGGGGAGCTGTTTTTT.

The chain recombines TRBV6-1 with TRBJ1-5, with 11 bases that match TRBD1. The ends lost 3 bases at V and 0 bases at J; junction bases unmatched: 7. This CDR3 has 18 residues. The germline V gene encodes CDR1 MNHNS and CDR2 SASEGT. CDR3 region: CASSERTGGSYSNQPQHF. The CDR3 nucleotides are TGTGCCAGCAGTGAGAGGACAGGGGGCTCTTATAGCAATCAGCCCCAGCATTTT.

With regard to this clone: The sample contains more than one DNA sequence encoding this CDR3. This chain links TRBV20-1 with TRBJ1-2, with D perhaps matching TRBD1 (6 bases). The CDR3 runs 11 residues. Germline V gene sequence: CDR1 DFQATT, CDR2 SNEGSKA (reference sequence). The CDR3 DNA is TGCAGCTTGGGGCAGGGGATGGGCTACACCTTC. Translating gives CSLGQGMGYTF.

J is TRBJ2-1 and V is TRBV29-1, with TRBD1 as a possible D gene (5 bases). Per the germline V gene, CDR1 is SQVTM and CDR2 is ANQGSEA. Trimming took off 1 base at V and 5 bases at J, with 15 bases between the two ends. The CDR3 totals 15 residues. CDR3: CSVEVGAWINNEQFF. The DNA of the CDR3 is TGCAGCGTTGAAGTAGGGGCATGGATCAACAATGAGCAGTTCTTC.

The DNA for the CDR3 is TGCAGCGGAATCAAACAGGGGGTGGGTGCAGATACGCAGTATTTT. This codes for CSGIKQGVGADTQYF. V is TRBV29-1 and J is TRBJ2-3; 8 nucleotides align to TRBD1. V lost 7 bases and J lost 4; bases outside the gene matches: 13. The CDR3 length is 15 residues. CDR1 is SQVTM and CDR2 is ANQGSEA in the germline V gene.

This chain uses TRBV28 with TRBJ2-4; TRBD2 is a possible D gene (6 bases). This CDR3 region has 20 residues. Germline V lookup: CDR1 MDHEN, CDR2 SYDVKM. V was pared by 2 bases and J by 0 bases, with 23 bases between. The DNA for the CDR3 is TGTGCCAGCAGTTTACCCCCCAAGGGCGGTAGCGGTCTAGCCAAAAACATTCAGTACTTC. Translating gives CASSLPPKGGSGLAKNIQYF.

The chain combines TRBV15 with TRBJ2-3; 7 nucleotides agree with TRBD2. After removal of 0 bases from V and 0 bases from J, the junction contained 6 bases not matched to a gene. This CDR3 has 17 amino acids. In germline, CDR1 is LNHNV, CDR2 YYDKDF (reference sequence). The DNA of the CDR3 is TGTGCCACCAGCAGAGACGCGACGCGGGGGAGCACAGATACGCAGTATTTT. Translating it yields CATSRDATRGSTDTQYF.

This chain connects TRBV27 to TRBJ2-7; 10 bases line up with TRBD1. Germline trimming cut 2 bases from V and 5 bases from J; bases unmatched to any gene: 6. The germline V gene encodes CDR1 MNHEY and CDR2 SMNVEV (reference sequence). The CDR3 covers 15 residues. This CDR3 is CASSLGQGELDEQYF. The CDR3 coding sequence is TGTGCCAGCAGTTTAGGACAGGGGGAGTTGGACGAGCAGTACTTC.

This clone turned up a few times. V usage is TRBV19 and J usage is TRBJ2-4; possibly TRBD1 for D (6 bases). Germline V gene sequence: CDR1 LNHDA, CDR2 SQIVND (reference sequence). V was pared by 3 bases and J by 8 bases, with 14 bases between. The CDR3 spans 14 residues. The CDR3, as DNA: TGTGCCAGTAGTATGAAAGGGGGACGGTACATTCAGTACTTC. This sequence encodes CASSMKGGRYIQYF.

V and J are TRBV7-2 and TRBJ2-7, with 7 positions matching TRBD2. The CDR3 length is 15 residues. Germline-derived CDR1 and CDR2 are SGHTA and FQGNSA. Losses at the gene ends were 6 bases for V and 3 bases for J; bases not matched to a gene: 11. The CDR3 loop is CASSSGGGILYEQYF. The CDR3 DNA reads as TGTGCCAGCAGTTCTGGGGGGGGTATACTCTACGAGCAGTACTTC. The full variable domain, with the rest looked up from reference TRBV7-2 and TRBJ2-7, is GAGVSQSPSNKVTEKGKDVELRCDPISGHTALYWYRQSLGQGLEFLIYFQGNSAPDKSGLPSDRFSAERTGGSVSTLTIQRTQQEDSAVYLCASSSGGGILYEQYFGPGTRLTVT.

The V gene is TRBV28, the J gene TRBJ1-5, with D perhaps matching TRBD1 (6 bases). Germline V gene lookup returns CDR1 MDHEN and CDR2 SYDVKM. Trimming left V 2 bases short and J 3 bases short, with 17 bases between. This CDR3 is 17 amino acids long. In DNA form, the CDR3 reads TGTGCCAGCAGTTTAGTGGGGGCCAGGGACCTCAATCAGCCCCAGCATTTT. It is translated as CASSLVGARDLNQPQHF.

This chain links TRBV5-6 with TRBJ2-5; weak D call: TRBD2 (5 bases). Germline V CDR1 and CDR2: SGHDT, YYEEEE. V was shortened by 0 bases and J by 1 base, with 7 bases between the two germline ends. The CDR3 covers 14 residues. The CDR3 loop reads CASSLGGPQETQYF. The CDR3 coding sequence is TGTGCCAGCAGCTTGGGAGGGCCCCAAGAGACCCAGTACTTC.

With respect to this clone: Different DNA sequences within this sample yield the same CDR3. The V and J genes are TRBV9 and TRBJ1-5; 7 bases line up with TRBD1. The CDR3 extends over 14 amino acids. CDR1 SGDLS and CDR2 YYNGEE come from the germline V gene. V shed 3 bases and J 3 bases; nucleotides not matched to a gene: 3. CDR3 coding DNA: TGTGCCAGCAGCGCCGGGACAGACAATCAGCCCCAGCATTTT. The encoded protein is CASSAGTDNQPQHF.

The chain's CDR3 is CATSRDKGQGANTEAFF. DNA for the CDR3: TGTGCCACCAGCAGAGATAAGGGCCAGGGGGCTAACACTGAAGCTTTCTTT. This chain links TRBV15 with TRBJ1-1; 8 nucleotides align to TRBD1. V lost 0 bases and J lost 2; bases outside the gene matches: 8. The CDR3 is made up of 17 amino acids. CDR1 and CDR2 from the germline V gene are LNHNV and YYDKDF (reference sequence).

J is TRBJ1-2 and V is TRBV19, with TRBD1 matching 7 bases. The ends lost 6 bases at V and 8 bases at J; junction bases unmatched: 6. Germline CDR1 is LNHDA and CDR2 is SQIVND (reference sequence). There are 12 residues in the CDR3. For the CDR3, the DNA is TGTGCCAGTAGGACAGGGTCGAGCGGCTACACCTTC. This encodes CASRTGSSGYTF.

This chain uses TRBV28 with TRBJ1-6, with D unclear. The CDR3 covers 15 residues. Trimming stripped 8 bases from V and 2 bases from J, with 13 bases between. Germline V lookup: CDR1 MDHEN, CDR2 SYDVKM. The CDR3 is CASLRTPPYNSPLHF. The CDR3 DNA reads TGTGCCAGCCTCAGAACCCCCCCCTATAATTCACCCCTCCACTTT.

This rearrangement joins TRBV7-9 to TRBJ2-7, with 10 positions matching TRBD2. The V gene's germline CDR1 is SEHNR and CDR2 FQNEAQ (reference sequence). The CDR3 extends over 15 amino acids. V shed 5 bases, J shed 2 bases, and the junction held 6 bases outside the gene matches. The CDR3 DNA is TGTGCCAGCAGCGACACTAGCGGGGAGCCCTACGAGCAGTACTTC. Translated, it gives CASSDTSGEPYEQYF.

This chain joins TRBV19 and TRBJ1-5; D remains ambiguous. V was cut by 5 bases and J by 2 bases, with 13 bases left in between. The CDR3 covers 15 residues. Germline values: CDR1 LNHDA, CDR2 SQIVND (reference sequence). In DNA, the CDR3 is TGTGCCAGTAGTGCCCGTGGTCAGGGCAATCAGCCCCAGCATTTT. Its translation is CASSARGQGNQPQHF.